This TCR beta chain was recovered during a study of cytomegalovirus exposure and HLA in healthy donors. Study-wide findings and caveats: Reportedly, diagnosis of cytomegalovirus status by the classifier showed high specificity and sensitivity. Analysis was carried out at a later point, and it linked a missense DCLRE1C variant to TCR beta V- and J-gene trimming. An apparent linkage of common viral pathogens to several of the most significant clusters emerged in a later analysis.

Note on this clone: Antigen: not known.

There are 17 residues in the CDR3. The V and J ends lost 3 bases and 1 base, in that order; junction bases with no gene match: 5. The germline V gene encodes CDR1 LNHNV and CDR2 YYDKDF (reference sequence). Each of the donors was a healthy bone marrow donor. Use of 60 Vbeta and 13 Jbeta primers characterized the PCR. The table came from immunoSEQ multiplex PCR; TCRdb's copy has only in-frame clones and leaves some out. The sample includes more than 110,000 clones, roughly 70% of them seen just once. Material for sequencing was PBMCs. The chain carries TRBV15 and TRBJ2-2, with 10 bases that match TRBD2. This clonotype originated in a woman aged 60-75 years in good health and CMV-seropositive. Written as DNA, the CDR3 is TGTGCCACCAGCAGCCGAAGGACTAGCGGGAACACCGGGGAGCTGTTTTTT. Its protein is CATSSRRTSGNTGELFF.